This passage covers 17 T cell receptor beta chains from one sample sequenced in a study of shared clonotypes between healthy human individuals. Sequencing used immunoSEQ multiplex PCR; TCRdb keeps in-frame clones, though not all of them. The sample has about 530,000 clones; about three quarters are singletons. The sample taken for sequencing was PBMCs. Receptors originate from a woman in her 40s in good health. Some clones in this sample may be carry-over from other donors' samples.

Concerning this clone: The junction departs from germline at one end; a sequencing error may be responsible. This chain uses TRBV7-7 with TRBJ2-3, with a tentative D call TRBD2 (6 bases). The CDR3 sequence is 14 residues long. Germline lookup yields CDR1 SSHAT and CDR2 FNYEAQ (reference sequence). As DNA, the CDR3 is TGTGCTAGCAGCTTCCGGGGCGGGAAAGATACGCAGTATTTT. The encoded protein is CASSFRGGKDTQYF.

The rearrangement uses TRBV10-2 and TRBJ2-2; TRBD1 matches at 8 bases. V dropped 7 bases and J dropped 1; count of bases not matched to a gene: 8. The germline gives CDR1 WSHSY, CDR2 SAAADI. The length of the CDR3 is 16 residues. CDR3 sequence (DNA): TGCGCCAGCACCGAGGCAGGGGGCCTGAACACCGGGGAGCTGTTTTTT. Protein: CASTEAGGLNTGELFF.

This chain uses TRBV6-5 with TRBJ2-7; D gene ambiguous. The CDR3 is 13 residues long. The ends were cut back, 4 bases at V and 2 bases at J, with 9 bases in the middle. Germline V CDR1 and CDR2: MNHEY, SVGAGI. Written as DNA, the CDR3 is TGTGCCAGCAGTTCCCGCAGGCCCTACGAGCAGTACTTC. Residues: CASSSRRPYEQYF.

This clone was observed a few times. The chain joins TRBV5-1 to TRBJ2-5, with a weak D call TRBD1 (5 bases). CDR1 is SGHRS and CDR2 is YFSETQ in the germline V gene. The V end was cut by 1 base, the J end by 0 bases, with 13 bases between. The length of the CDR3 is 16 residues. CDR3 residues: CASSLLGLGNQETQYF. CDR3 in DNA: TGCGCCAGCAGCTTGTTGGGGCTAGGGAACCAAGAGACCCAGTACTTC.

This sequence joins TRBV2 and TRBJ2-1; 7 nucleotides match TRBD2. The CDR3 spans 15 residues. The junction had 7 bases not matched to a gene; V was cut back by 8 bases and J by 0 bases. In germline, CDR1 is SNHLY, CDR2 FYNNEI. CDR3 protein: CASGVGGSSYNEQFF. Written as DNA, the CDR3 is TGTGCCAGCGGGGTTGGCGGGAGCTCCTACAATGAGCAGTTCTTC. The variable domain in full, completed from reference TRBV2 and TRBJ2-1, reads EPEVTQTPSHQVTQMGQEVILRCVPISNHLYFYWYRQILGQKVEFLVSFYNNEISEKSEIFDDQFSVERPDGSNFTLKIRSTKLEDSAMYFCASGVGGSSYNEQFFGPGTRLTVL.

This rearrangement joins TRBV5-4 to TRBJ2-3; D is unresolved. V gave up 4 bases and J gave up 0 bases, with 9 bases separating them. Germline loops: CDR1 SGHNT, CDR2 YYREEE (reference sequence). This CDR3 is built from 14 residues. The CDR3 sequence is CASSLITSTDTQYF. The CDR3 nucleotides read TGTGCCAGCAGCCTCATCACTAGCACAGATACGCAGTATTTT.

The chain combines TRBV28 with TRBJ1-5; tentative D call: TRBD1 (6 bases). V lost 1 base and J 6 bases, leaving 10 bases between the germline ends. The CDR3 is made up of 14 amino acids. CDR1 and CDR2 (germline): MDHEN, SYDVKM. CDR3 bases: TGTGCCAGCAGTTTATCGGGGGCGATTCAGCCCCAGCATTTT. As protein: CASSLSGAIQPQHF.

This chain links TRBV28 with TRBJ2-1, with 7 bases fitting TRBD2. This CDR3 comprises 16 residues. After removal of 3 bases from V and 2 bases from J, the junction contained 7 bases not matched to a gene. Germline-derived CDR1 and CDR2 are MDHEN and SYDVKM. The CDR3 loop reads CASSLLTSRTYNEQFF. The CDR3 coding sequence is TGTGCCAGCAGTTTGCTGACTAGCAGGACCTACAATGAGCAGTTCTTC.

Regarding this clone: One junction end disagrees with the germline gene, perhaps due to a read error. The same CDR3 also results from other DNA sequences found in this sample. V is TRBV6-5 and J is TRBJ2-3, with TRBD1 matching over 7 bases. The CDR3 loop spans 13 amino acids. The germline gives CDR1 MNHEY, CDR2 SVGAGI. The CDR3 region has the DNA TGTGCCAGCAGTTACTCGGGGACAGACACGCAGTATTTT. It translates to CASSYSGTDTQYF.

The V call is TRBV30, the J call TRBJ2-2; D gene unclear. The CDR3 spans 15 residues. CDR1 is GTSNPN, CDR2 SVGIG, per germline (reference sequence). V lost 2 bases and J 4 bases, leaving 14 bases between the germline ends. CDR3 coding DNA: TGTGCCTGGAGTCTTGGGGTGGCAGGCACCGGGGAGCTGTTTTTT. Translating it yields CAWSLGVAGTGELFF.

The chain carries TRBV28 and TRBJ2-3; 9 bases map to TRBD1. Per germline, CDR1 MDHEN and CDR2 SYDVKM. V was pared by 6 bases and J by 4 bases, with 8 bases of the junction left unmatched. The CDR3 extends over 15 amino acids. The CDR3 region has the DNA TGTGCCAGCAGGGCCGGGACAGGGCATTCAGATACGCAGTATTTT. This gives the protein CASRAGTGHSDTQYF. Combining the CDR3 with reference TRBV28 and TRBJ2-3 gives the whole variable domain DVKVTQSSRYLVKRTGEKVFLECVQDMDHENMFWYRQDPGLGLRLIYFSYDVKMKEKGDIPEGYSVSREKKERFSLILESASTNQTSMYLCASRAGTGHSDTQYFGPGTRLTVL.

This clone was detected once. The chain uses TRBV18 and TRBJ2-7, with 10 positions matching TRBD1. The V gene end was trimmed by 2 bases and the J gene end by 2 bases; junction bases not matched to a gene: 3. The CDR3 totals 15 residues. CDR1 is KGHSH and CDR2 is LQKENI in the germline V gene. The CDR3 sequence is CASSPIGQGAYEQYF. The CDR3 nucleotides are TGTGCCAGCTCACCAATAGGACAGGGGGCCTACGAGCAGTACTTC. Together with reference TRBV18 and TRBJ2-7, the CDR3 gives the full variable domain: NAGVMQNPRHLVRRRGQEARLRCSPMKGHSHVYWYRQLPEEGLKFMVYLQKENIIDESGMPKERFSAEFPKEGPSILRIQQVVRGDSAAYFCASSPIGQGAYEQYFGPGTRLTVT.

This chain uses TRBV7-6 with TRBJ2-7; no clear D. Trimming left V 2 bases short and J 6 bases short, with 5 bases between. The CDR3 spans 11 residues. Germline V lookup: CDR1 SGHVS, CDR2 FNYEAQ. The CDR3 here is CASSLRAEQYF. Written as DNA, the CDR3 is TGTGCCAGCAGCTTAAGGGCCGAGCAGTACTTC.

The gene calls are TRBV7-3 and TRBJ2-1; the D is unclear. V gave up 3 bases and J gave up 8 bases, with 5 bases separating them. This CDR3 contains 11 residues. Germline V lookup: CDR1 SGHTA, CDR2 FQGTGA. CDR3 coding DNA: TGTGCCAGCAGCTTTAGCCATGAGCAGTTCTTC. Translated, it gives CASSFSHEQFF. Full variable domain (outside the CDR3, taken from reference TRBV7-3 and TRBJ2-1): GAGVSQTPSNKVTEKGKYVELRCDPISGHTALYWYRQSLGQGPEFLIYFQGTGAADDSGLPNDRFFAVRPEGSVSTLKIQRTERGDSAVYLCASSFSHEQFFGPGTRLTVL.

This clone came up a few times. The chain joins TRBV6-5 to TRBJ1-5, with TRBD1 matching over 8 bases. The CDR3 consists of 16 residues. Per the germline V gene, CDR1 is MNHEY and CDR2 is SVGAGI. The ends lost 4 bases at V and 12 bases at J; junction bases unmatched: 17. The CDR3 bases are TGTGCCAGCAGTTCCACTTTCCCGGGACAGGCGCTGGGCCAGCATTTT. Residues: CASSSTFPGQALGQHF.

With respect to this clone: Other DNA sequences in the same sample also yield this CDR3. V is TRBV28 and J is TRBJ1-5; D not certain. V gave up 8 bases and J gave up 1 base, with 6 bases separating them. The CDR3 length is 12 residues. The germline gives CDR1 MDHEN, CDR2 SYDVKM. CDR3 DNA: TGTGCCAGCCGCCCCAGCAATCAGCCCCAGCATTTT. This gives the protein CASRPSNQPQHF.

To note about this clone: The same CDR3 also results from other DNA sequences found in this sample. The V gene is TRBV18, the J gene TRBJ2-1; the match to TRBD2 covers 9 bases. This CDR3 is built from 14 residues. Per the germline V gene, CDR1 is KGHSH and CDR2 is LQKENI. V shed 3 bases, J shed 8 bases, and the junction held 5 bases outside the gene matches. CDR3 DNA: TGTGCCAGCTCACCCCTCGGGACTAGCCATGAGCAGTTCTTC. Encoded protein: CASSPLGTSHEQFF.